This TCR beta chain came from a study of CD8+ T cells in alopecia areata. Study-wide background: The tofacitinib course ran for 6 to 18 months and was followed by 6 months off drug. Study conclusions and caveats: Association of baseline CD8+ expansion with response is uncertain owing to one nonresponder. Many expanded lesional clones persisted during tofacitinib (in both scalp and blood).

The CDR3 runs 15 residues. Trimming cost V 4 bases and J 3 bases; bases outside gene matches: 7. The germline V gene has CDR1 SEHNR and CDR2 FQNEAQ (reference sequence). It was cDNA, reverse transcribed from extracted RNA, that served as the sequencing template. Some clones are missing from TCRdb's copy, which holds only in-frame ones; the method was immunoSEQ multiplex PCR. The table lists about 140,000 clones, approximately 90% of them singletons. As regards this clone: What it binds is not known.

As to treatment: oral pan-JAK inhibitor, 5-10 mg twice daily. The authors sorted CD4+ and CD8+ T cells from PBMCs. V is TRBV7-9 and J is TRBJ2-7; 9 bases agree with TRBD2. The sequence was obtained from a human donor with alopecia areata. Sequencing used CD8+ T cells sorted from blood, obtained at week 4, from a patient treated with tofacitinib. This CDR3 reads CASSSAGGRGYEQYF. Written as DNA, the CDR3 is TGTGCCAGCAGCTCAGCGGGGGGCCGAGGCTACGAGCAGTACTTC.